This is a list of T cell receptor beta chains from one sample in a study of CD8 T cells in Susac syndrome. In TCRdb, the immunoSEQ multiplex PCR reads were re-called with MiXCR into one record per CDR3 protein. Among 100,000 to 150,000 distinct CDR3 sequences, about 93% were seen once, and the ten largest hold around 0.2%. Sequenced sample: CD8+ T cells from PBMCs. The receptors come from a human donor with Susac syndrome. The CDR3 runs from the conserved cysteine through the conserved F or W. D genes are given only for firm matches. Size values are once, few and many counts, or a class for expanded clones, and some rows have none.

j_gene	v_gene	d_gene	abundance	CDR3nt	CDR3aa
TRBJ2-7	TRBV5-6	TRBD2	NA	TGTGCCAGCAGCTTGGGACTAGCGGGCTATACCTACGAGCAGTACTTC	CASSLGLAGYTYEQYF
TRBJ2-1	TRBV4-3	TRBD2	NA	TGCGCCAGCAGTTTTGGGACTAGCGGGAGGGTGAATGAGCAGTTCTTC	CASSFGTSGRVNEQFF
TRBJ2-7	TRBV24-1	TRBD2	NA	TGTGCCACCAGTGATTTCCCCATTACTAGCGGATACTCCTACGAGCAGTACTTC	CATSDFPITSGYSYEQYF
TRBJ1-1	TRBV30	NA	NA	TGTGCCTGGGACAGCCAGGGAACTGAAGCTTTCTTT	CAWDSQGTEAFF
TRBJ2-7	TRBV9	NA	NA	TGTGCCAGCAGCGTAGAAGGGAAGGGCCACGAGCAGTACTTC	CASSVEGKGHEQYF
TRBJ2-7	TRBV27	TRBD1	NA	TGTGCCAGCAGATTCTGGCAGGGGGCCTACGAGCAGTACTTC	CASRFWQGAYEQYF
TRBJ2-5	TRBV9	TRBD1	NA	TGTGCCAGCAGCGCGACAGGGTCCGGCATAGAGACCCAGTACTTC	CASSATGSGIETQYF
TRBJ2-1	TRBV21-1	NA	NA	TGTGCCAGCAGTCCCCGGAGACAGGCCTGCACCAATGAGCAGTTCTTC	CASSPRRQACTNEQFF
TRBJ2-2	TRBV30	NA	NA	TGTGCCTGGAACTCATACTTACTAAAGAACACCGGGGAGCTGTTTTTT	CAWNSYLLKNTGELFF
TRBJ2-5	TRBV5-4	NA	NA	TGTGCCAGCAGCTTGGTCGGGGAGACCCAGTACTTC	CASSLVGETQYF
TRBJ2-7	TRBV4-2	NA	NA	TGTGCCAGCAGCCATTCAACGGGAGTGTCCTACGAGCAGTACTTC	CASSHSTGVSYEQYF
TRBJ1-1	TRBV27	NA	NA	TGTGCCAGCAGTTCGACAGTTATGAACACTGAAGCTTTCTTT	CASSSTVMNTEAFF
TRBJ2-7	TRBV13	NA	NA	TGTGCCAGCAGCGGAGGAGCCCAAAGCTCCTACGAGCAGTACTTC	CASSGGAQSSYEQYF
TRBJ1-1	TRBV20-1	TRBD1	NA	TGCAGTGCTGGAAGCGACAGGGACACTGAAGCTTTCTTT	CSAGSDRDTEAFF
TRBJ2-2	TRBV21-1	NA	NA	TGTGCCAGCAGCAAAGCGGGTGGGAGTCCCGGGGAGCTGTTTTTT	CASSKAGGSPGELFF
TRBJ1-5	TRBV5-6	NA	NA	TGTGCCAGCAGCTTGGCCGGTGAAGGGTATGTCAATCAGCCCCAGCATTTT	CASSLAGEGYVNQPQHF
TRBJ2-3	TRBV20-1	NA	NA	TGCAGTGCTGGCCCTAGAGGCACAGATACGCAGTATTTT	CSAGPRGTDTQYF
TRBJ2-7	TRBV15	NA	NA	TGTGCCACCAGCAGTGACCCCGGGGCCTCCTACGAGCAGTACTTC	CATSSDPGASYEQYF
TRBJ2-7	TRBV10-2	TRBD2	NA	TGCGCCAGCAGTGAGTCGGACGGGGGGGCGGGCGAGCAGTACTTC	CASSESDGGAGEQYF
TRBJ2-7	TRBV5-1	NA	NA	TGCGCCAGCAGCTTGGGACGGGGGCTCGCTTACGAGCAGTACTTC	CASSLGRGLAYEQYF
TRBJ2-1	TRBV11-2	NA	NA	TGTGCCAGCCGTAGGTCAACACACGAATACAATGAGCAGTTCTTC	CASRRSTHEYNEQFF
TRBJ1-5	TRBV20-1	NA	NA	TGCAGTGCTGGGGGAAGCAATCAGCCCCAGCATTTT	CSAGGSNQPQHF
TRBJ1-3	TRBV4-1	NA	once	TGCGCCAGCAGCCCGACAGTAGGAAACACCATATATTTT	CASSPTVGNTIYF
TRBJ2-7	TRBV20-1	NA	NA	TGCAGTGCCCAAAAACAAACCCCGGGCCCACCGAACGAGCAGTACTTC	CSAQKQTPGPPNEQYF
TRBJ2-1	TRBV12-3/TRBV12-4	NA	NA	TGTGCCAGCAGTTCCGGGACTCAGGGAAACTACAATGAGCAGTTCTTC	CASSSGTQGNYNEQFF
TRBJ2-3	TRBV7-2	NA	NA	TGTGCCAGCAGCTTAGTTCGAGGGGACACAGATACGCAGTATTTT	CASSLVRGDTDTQYF
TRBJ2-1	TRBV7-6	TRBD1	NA	TGTGCCAGCAGCTTAGGCAGGACAGGGGACGGCCATGAGCAGTTCTTC	CASSLGRTGDGHEQFF
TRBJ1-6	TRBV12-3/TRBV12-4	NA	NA	TGTGCCAGCAGTTCCCTCCCCCCGTGGGAATATAATTCACCCCTCCACTTT	CASSSLPPWEYNSPLHF
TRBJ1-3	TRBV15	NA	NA	TGTGCCACCAGCAGATCCCGGTCAGGGTCTGGAAACACCATATATTTT	CATSRSRSGSGNTIYF
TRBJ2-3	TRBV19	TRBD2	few	TGTGCCAGTAGCCGGGGAGGGGATACGCAGTATTTT	CASSRGGDTQYF
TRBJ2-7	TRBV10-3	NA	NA	TGTGCCATCAGTGAGTCGGATAGGGGCCGACCTAGGCACGAGCAGTACTTC	CAISESDRGRPRHEQYF
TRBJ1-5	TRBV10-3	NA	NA	TGTGCCATCAGTGAAAGTGGCAATCAGCCCCAGCATTTT	CAISESGNQPQHF
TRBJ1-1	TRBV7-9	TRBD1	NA	TGTGCCAGCAGAATTAACAGGGGGGGGAACACTGAAGCTTTCTTT	CASRINRGGNTEAFF
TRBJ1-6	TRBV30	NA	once	TGTGCCGGACATCGCGGCGAGGGCCAGGAGGTCTATAATTCACCCCTCCACTTT	CAGHRGEGQEVYNSPLHF
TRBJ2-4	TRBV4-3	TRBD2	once	TGCGCCAGCAGCCAAGATTGGAAGCGGGGGGTCAAAAACATTCAGTACTTC	CASSQDWKRGVKNIQYF
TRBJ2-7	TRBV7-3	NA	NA	TGTGCCAGCAGCGCCCTAGTCGGAAGCTACGAGCAGTACTTC	CASSALVGSYEQYF
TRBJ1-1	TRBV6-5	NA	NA	TGTGCCAGCAGTTACGCAGGAAACACTGAAGCTTTCTTT	CASSYAGNTEAFF
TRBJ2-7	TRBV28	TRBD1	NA	TGTGCCAGCTCCCTACAGGGGTGGTCTCTCTACGAGCAGTACTTC	CASSLQGWSLYEQYF
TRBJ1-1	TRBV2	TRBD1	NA	TGTGCCAGCAGGGAGGGGACAGGAGTGAACACTGAAGCTTTCTTT	CASREGTGVNTEAFF
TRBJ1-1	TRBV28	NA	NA	TGTGCCAGCAGTCAACATAGTCCCTATCTAGAAACTGAAGCTTTCTTT	CASSQHSPYLETEAFF
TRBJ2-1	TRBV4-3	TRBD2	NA	TGCGCCAGCAGCCCCAAATGGAGGGAGGGAAGCTACAATGAGCAGTTCTTC	CASSPKWREGSYNEQFF
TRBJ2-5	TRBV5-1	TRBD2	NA	TGCGCCAGCAGCGTAACTAGCGGGGGGACCCAAGAGACCCAGTACTTC	CASSVTSGGTQETQYF
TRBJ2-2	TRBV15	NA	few	TGTGCCACCAGCAGAGAGGGGACGGAGACCGGGGAGCTGTTTTTT	CATSREGTETGELFF
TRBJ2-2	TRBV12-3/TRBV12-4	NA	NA	TGTGCCAGCAGTTTCGACACCGGGGAGCTGTTTTTT	CASSFDTGELFF
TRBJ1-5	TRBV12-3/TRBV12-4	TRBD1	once	TGTGCCAGCAGTGGACAGGACCTTCAGCATTTT	CASSGQDLQHF
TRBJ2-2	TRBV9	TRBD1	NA	TGTGCCAGCAGCGCAAGACAGGGGGCTGACACCGGGGAGCTGTTTTTT	CASSARQGADTGELFF
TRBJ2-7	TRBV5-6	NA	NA	TGTGCCAGCAGCTTGGGTGCTTTCTACGAGCAGTACTTC	CASSLGAFYEQYF
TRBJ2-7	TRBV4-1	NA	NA	TGCGCCAGCAGCCCCCCCACCGCAGGAATTGCCTTCTCCTACGAGCAGTACTTC	CASSPPTAGIAFSYEQYF
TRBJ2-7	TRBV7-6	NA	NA	TGTGCCAGCAGCGCGGGACAAATGTACGAGCAGTACTTC	CASSAGQMYEQYF
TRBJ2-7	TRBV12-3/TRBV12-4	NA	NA	TGTGCCAGCAGTTTATATCGGCACGACGAGCAGTACTTC	CASSLYRHDEQYF
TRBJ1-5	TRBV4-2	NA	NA	TGTGCCAGCAGCCGTACCCAGGGGACTGGGCAGCCCCAGCATTTT	CASSRTQGTGQPQHF
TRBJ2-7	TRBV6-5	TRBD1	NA	TGTGCCAGCAGTTACTTCCCGACAGGGTCTGGCGAGCAGTACTTC	CASSYFPTGSGEQYF
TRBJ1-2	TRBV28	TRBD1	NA	TGTGCCAGCAGTTTATTTGGACAGGCTCCCCATGGCTACACCTTC	CASSLFGQAPHGYTF
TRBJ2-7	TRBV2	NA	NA	TGTGCCAGCCTAGGGTCGGCAGGCGAGCAGTACTTC	CASLGSAGEQYF
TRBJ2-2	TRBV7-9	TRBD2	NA	TGTGCCGGTAGCGGGGACCCGAACACCGGGGAGCTGTTTTTT	CAGSGDPNTGELFF
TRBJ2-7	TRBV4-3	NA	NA	TGCGCCAGCAGCCTCTGGGCAGGTTCCTACGAGCAGTACTTC	CASSLWAGSYEQYF
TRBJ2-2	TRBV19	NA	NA	TGTGCCAGTAGTATCGCCGGGGGCGGCGGGGAGCTGTTTTTT	CASSIAGGGGELFF